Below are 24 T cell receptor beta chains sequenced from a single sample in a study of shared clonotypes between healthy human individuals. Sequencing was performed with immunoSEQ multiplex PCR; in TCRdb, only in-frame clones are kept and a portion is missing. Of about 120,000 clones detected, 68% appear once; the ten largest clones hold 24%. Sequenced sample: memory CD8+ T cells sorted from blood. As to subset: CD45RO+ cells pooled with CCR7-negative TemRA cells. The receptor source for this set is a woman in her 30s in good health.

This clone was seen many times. The CDR3, as DNA: TGTGCCAGCAGTCTAGAGACTAGCGGGGACTACAATGAGCAGTTCTTC. It is translated as CASSLETSGDYNEQFF. The genes are TRBV6-4 and TRBJ2-1; TRBD2 matches at 11 bases. Germline CDR1 and CDR2: MRHNA and SNTAGT. The J segment lost 3 bases and the V segment lost 5 bases, leaving 6 bases of the junction unmatched. This CDR3 contains 16 residues.

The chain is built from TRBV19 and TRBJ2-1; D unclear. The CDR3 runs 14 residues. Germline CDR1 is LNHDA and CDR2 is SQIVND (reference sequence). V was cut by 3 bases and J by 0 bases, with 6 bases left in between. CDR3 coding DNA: TGTGCCAGTAGTATCTCCAGCTCCTACAATGAGCAGTTCTTC. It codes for CASSISSSYNEQFF. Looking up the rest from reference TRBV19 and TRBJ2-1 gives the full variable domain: DGGITQSPKYLFRKEGQNVTLSCEQNLNHDAMYWYRQDPGQGLRLIYYSQIVNDFQKGDIAEGYSVSREKKESFPLTVTSAQKNPTAFYLCASSISSSYNEQFFGPGTRLTVL.

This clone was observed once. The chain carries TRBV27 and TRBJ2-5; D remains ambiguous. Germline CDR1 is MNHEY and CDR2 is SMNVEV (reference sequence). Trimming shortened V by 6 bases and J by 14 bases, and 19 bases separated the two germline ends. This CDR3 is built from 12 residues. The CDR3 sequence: CASRTPSDFLYF. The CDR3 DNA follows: TGTGCCAGCAGGACTCCGTCAGACTTCCTCTACTTC.

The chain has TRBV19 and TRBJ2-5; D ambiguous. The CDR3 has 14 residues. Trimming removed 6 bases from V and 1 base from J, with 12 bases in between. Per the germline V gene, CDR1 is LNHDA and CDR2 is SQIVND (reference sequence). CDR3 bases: TGTGCCAGTAGCCAGACACCCTTCCAAGAGACCCAGTACTTC. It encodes CASSQTPFQETQYF.

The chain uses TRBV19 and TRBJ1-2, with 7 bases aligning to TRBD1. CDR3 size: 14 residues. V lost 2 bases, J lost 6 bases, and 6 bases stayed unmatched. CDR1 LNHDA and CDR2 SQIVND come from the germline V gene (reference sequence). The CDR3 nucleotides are TGTGCCAGTAGTATAAGACAGGGCGTCGATGGCTACACCTTC. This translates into CASSIRQGVDGYTF.

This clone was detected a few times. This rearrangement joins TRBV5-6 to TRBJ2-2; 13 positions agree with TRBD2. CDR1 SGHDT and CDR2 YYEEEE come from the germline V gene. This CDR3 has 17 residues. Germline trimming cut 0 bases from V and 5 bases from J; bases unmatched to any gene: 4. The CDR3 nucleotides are TGTGCCAGCAGCTTGGCGGGACTAGCGGGATTAACCGGGGAGCTGTTTTTT. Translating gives CASSLAGLAGLTGELFF.

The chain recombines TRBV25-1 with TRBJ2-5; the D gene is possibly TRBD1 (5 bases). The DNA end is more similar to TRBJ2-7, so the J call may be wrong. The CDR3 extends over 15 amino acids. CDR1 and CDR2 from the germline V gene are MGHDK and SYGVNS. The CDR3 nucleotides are TGTGCCAGCAGTGATGGTAAACAGGATCCCTACGAGCAGTACTTC. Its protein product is CASSDGKQDPYEQYF.

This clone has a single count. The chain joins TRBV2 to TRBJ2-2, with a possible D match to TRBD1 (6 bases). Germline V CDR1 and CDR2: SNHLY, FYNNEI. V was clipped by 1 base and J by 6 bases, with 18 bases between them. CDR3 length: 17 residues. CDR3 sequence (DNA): TGTGCCAGCAGTGAAGTGAATTACAGGGAAAAATCCGGGGAGCTGTTTTTT. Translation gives CASSEVNYREKSGELFF. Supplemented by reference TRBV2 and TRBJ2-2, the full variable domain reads EPEVTQTPSHQVTQMGQEVILRCVPISNHLYFYWYRQILGQKVEFLVSFYNNEISEKSEIFDDQFSVERPDGSNFTLKIRSTKLEDSAMYFCASSEVNYREKSGELFFGEGSRLTVL.

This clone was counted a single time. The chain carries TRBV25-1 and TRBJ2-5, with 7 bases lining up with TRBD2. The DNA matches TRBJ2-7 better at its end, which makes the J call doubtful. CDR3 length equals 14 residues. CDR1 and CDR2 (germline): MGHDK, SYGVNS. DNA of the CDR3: TGTGCCAGCAGTAGAGCGGGGAGCTCCTACGAGCAGTACTTC. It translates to CASSRAGSSYEQYF.

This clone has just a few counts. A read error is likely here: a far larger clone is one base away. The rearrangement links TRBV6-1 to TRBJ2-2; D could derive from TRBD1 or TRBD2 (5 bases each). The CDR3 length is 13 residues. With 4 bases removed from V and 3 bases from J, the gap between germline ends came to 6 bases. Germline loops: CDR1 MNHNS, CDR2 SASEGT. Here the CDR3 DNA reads TGTGCCAGCAGTGGAGGGGACACCGGGGAGCTGTTTTTT. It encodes CASSGGDTGELFF.

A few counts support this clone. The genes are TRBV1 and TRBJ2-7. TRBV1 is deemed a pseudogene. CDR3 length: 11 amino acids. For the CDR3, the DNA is TGCACCAGCAGCCACGGAAACGAGCAGTACTTC. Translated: CTSSHGNEQYF.

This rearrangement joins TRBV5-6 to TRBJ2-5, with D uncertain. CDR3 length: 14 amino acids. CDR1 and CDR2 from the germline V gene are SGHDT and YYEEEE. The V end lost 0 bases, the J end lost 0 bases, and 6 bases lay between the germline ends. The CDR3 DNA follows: TGTGCCAGCAGCTTGGTTTGGGACCAAGAGACCCAGTACTTC. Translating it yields CASSLVWDQETQYF.

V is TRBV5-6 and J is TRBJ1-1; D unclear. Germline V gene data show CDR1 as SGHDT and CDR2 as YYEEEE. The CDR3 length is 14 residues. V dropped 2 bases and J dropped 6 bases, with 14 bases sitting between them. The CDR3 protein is CASSFLGDMAEAFF. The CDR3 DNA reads TGTGCCAGCAGCTTTCTTGGAGATATGGCTGAAGCTTTCTTT.

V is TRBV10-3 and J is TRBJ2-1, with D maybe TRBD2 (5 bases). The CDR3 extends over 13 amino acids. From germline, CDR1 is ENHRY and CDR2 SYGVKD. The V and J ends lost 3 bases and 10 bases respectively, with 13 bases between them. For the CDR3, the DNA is TGTGCCATCAGTGACTCGAGGGAAAACGAGCAGTTCTTC. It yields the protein CAISDSRENEQFF.

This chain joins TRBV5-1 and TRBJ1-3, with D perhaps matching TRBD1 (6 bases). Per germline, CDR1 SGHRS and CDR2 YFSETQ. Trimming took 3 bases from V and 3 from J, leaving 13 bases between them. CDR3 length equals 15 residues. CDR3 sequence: CASSSMGAYGNTIYF. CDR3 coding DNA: TGCGCCAGCAGCTCAATGGGGGCGTATGGAAACACCATATATTTT.

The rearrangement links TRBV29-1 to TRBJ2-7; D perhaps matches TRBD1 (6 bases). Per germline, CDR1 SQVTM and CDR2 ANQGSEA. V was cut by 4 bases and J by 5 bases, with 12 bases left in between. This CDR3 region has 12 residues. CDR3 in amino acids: CSVVGAVDEQYF. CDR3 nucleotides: TGCAGCGTTGTGGGGGCAGTGGACGAGCAGTACTTC.

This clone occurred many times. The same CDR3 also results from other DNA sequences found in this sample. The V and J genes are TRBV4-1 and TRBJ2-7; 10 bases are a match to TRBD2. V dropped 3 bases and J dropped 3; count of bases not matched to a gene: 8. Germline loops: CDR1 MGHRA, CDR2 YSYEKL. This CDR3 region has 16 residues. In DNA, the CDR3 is TGCGCCAGCAGCCAGGTACTAGCGGGATCTAACTACGAGCAGTACTTC. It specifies CASSQVLAGSNYEQYF.

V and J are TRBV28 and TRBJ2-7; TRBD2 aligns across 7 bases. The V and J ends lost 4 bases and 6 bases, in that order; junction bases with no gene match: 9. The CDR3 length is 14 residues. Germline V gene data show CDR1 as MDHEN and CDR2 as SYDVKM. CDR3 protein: CASSSSSGVREQYF. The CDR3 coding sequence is TGTGCCAGCAGTTCGTCAAGCGGGGTTCGCGAGCAGTACTTC.

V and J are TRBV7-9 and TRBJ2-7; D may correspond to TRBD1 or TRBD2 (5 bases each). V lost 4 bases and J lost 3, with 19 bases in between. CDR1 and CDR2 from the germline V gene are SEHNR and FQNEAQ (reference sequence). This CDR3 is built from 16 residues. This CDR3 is CASSSVPGRRLYEQYF. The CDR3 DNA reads TGTGCCAGCAGCTCGGTTCCGGGACGGCGACTCTACGAGCAGTACTTC.

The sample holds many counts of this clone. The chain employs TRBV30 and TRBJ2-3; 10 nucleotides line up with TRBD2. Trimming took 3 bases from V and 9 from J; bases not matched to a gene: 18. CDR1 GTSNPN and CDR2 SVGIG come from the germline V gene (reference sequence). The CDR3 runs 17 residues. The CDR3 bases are TGTGCCTGGAGCGGCGCTAGCGGGAGCCCTGAGATTGGGACGCAGTATTTT. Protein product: CAWSGASGSPEIGTQYF.

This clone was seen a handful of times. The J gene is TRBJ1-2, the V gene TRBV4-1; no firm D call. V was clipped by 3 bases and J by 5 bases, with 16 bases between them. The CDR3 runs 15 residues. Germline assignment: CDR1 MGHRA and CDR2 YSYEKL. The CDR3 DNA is TGCGCCAGCAGCCAGATCACATCGCCTTTATATGGCTACACCTTC. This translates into CASSQITSPLYGYTF.

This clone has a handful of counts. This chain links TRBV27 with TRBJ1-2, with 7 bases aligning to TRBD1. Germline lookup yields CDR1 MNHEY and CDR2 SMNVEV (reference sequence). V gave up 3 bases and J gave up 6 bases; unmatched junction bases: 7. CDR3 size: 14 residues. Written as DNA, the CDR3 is TGTGCCAGCAGTTTGGACAGGCTAGGAGATGGCTACACCTTC. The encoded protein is CASSLDRLGDGYTF.

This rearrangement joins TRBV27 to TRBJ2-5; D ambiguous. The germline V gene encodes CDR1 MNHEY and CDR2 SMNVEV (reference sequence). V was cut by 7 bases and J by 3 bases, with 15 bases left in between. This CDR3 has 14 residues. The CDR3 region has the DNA TGTGCCAGCACCACTTGGGGTGAGGAAGAGACCCAGTACTTC. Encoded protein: CASTTWGEEETQYF.

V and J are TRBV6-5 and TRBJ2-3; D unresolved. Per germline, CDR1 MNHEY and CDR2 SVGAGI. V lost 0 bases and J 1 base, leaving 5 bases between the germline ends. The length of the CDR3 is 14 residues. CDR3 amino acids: CASSYSPGTDTQYF. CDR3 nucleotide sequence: TGTGCCAGCAGTTACTCCCCGGGCACAGATACGCAGTATTTT.